These 31 T cell receptor beta chains came from one sample sequenced in a study of spatial heterogeneity in lung cancer. TCRdb re-analysed the 5' RACE reads in MiXCR, keeping a single row per CDR3 protein. The data hold 8,000 or so distinct CDR3 sequences, with around 16% observed a single time. Time point given: sample taken at primary tumor resection. Sequencing used normal lung tissue next to the tumor, obtained at surgery. Receptors were obtained from a male donor with early-stage non-small cell lung cancer.

This clonotype was seen repeatedly, ten times or more. The CDR3 nucleotides read TGTGCCAGCAGTGACCAAGAGACCCAGTACTTC. It translates to CASSDQETQYF. The rearrangement joins TRBV28 to TRBJ2-5; unclear D gene. Trimming removed 5 bases at V and 0 bases at J, with 1 base between. This CDR3 region has 11 residues. In germline, CDR1 is MDHEN, CDR2 SYDVKM.

As for this clonotype: This may arise from a read error, as a much more abundant clone is one base away. The chain uses TRBV6-2 or TRBV6-3 and TRBJ2-3; D is unclear. With 5 bases removed from V and 4 bases from J, the gap between germline ends came to 13 bases. The CDR3 loop spans 14 amino acids. CDR1 and CDR2 (germline): MNHEY, SVGEGT. For the CDR3, the DNA is TGTGCCAGCAGTCACGGCAACGAGGCAGATACGCAGTATTTT. This gives the protein CASSHGNEADTQYF.

This clonotype was seen a single time. The V and J genes are TRBV9 and TRBJ2-7; 15 positions match TRBD2. The CDR3 is made up of 17 amino acids. The germline V gene has CDR1 SGDLS and CDR2 YYNGEE. V lost 4 bases, J lost 3 bases, and 8 bases stayed unmatched. The CDR3 spells CASSPGLAGGTNYEQYF. As DNA, the CDR3 is TGTGCCAGCAGCCCTGGACTAGCGGGAGGGACCAACTACGAGCAGTACTTC.

The chain links TRBV7-8 to TRBJ2-5; D may be TRBD1 (6 bases). Germline V lookup: CDR1 SGHVS, CDR2 FQNEAQ. Between the trimmed V and J ends, which lost 4 bases and 5 bases, there was a span of 11 bases. CDR3 length: 13 residues. The CDR3 reads CASSSGGSETQYF. The CDR3 bases are TGTGCCAGCAGCTCTGGGGGCTCGGAGACCCAGTACTTC.

V usage is TRBV7-2 and J usage is TRBJ2-1, with D uncertain. V was pared by 4 bases and J by 4 bases, with 8 bases between. The CDR3 has 13 residues. CDR1 is SGHTA, CDR2 FQGNSA, per germline. In nucleotides, the CDR3 is TGTGCCAGCAGCTCCCTATCTTACAATGAGCAGTTCTTC. This gives the protein CASSSLSYNEQFF.

This clonotype has at least ten counts. V usage is TRBV28 and J usage is TRBJ1-5; D ambiguous. The CDR3 is 13 residues long. Germline V gives CDR1 MDHEN, CDR2 SYDVKM. V shed 10 bases and J shed 0 bases, with 10 bases lying between them. The CDR3 region is CATQPNSNQPQHF. The CDR3 coding sequence is TGTGCCACCCAGCCCAATAGCAATCAGCCCCAGCATTTT.

The sample holds many counts of this clonotype. V is TRBV20-1 and J is TRBJ1-1, with D perhaps matching TRBD1 (6 bases). V lost 3 bases and J lost 0, with 11 bases in between. Germline V CDR1 and CDR2: DFQATT, SNEGSKA (reference sequence). The CDR3 contains 14 residues. CDR3 loop: CSARGARVNTEAFF. CDR3 coding DNA: TGCAGTGCTAGGGGGGCTCGGGTGAACACTGAAGCTTTCTTT.

This chain connects TRBV18 to TRBJ1-1; D ambiguous. Trimming pared 2 bases from V and 2 bases from J, leaving 6 bases between. The CDR3 totals 13 residues. Per germline, CDR1 KGHSH and CDR2 LQKENI. The CDR3 sequence is CASSPILNTEAFF. The CDR3 DNA sequence: TGTGCCAGCTCACCAATACTTAACACTGAAGCTTTCTTT. The whole variable domain, remainder taken from reference TRBV18 and TRBJ1-1, is NAGVMQNPRHLVRRRGQEARLRCSPMKGHSHVYWYRQLPEEGLKFMVYLQKENIIDESGMPKERFSAEFPKEGPSILRIQQVVRGDSAAYFCASSPILNTEAFFGQGTRLTVV.

This clonotype came up many times. V usage is TRBV5-1 and J usage is TRBJ1-1; D perhaps matches TRBD1 (6 bases). V was pared by 3 bases and J by 1 base, with 13 bases between. Germline loops: CDR1 SGHRS, CDR2 YFSETQ. The CDR3 is 15 amino acids. CDR3 DNA: TGCGCCAGCAGCTCCCACAGGGCCGGGAACACTGAAGCTTTCTTT. It codes for CASSSHRAGNTEAFF. The full variable domain, rest sourced from reference TRBV5-1 and TRBJ1-1, is KAGVTQTPRYLIKTRGQQVTLSCSPISGHRSVSWYQQTPGQGLQFLFEYFSETQRNKGNFPGRFSGRQFSNSRSEMNVSTLELGDSALYLCASSSHRAGNTEAFFGQGTRLTVV.

This clonotype turned up a few times. The chain couples TRBV20-1 to TRBJ1-4; D remains ambiguous. Looked up from germline, CDR1 is DFQATT and CDR2 is SNEGSKA (reference sequence). This CDR3 is built from 11 residues. Trimming took 5 bases from V and 0 from J, leaving 1 base between them. CDR3 protein: CSAATNEKLFF. In DNA, the CDR3 is TGCAGTGCTGCAACTAATGAAAAACTGTTTTTT.

This clonotype has at least ten counts. This chain uses TRBV6-1 with TRBJ2-7; no clear D gene. Germline assignment: CDR1 MNHNS and CDR2 SASEGT. The ends were cut back, 0 bases at V and 12 bases at J, with 12 bases in the middle. The CDR3 spans 12 residues. The CDR3 here is CASSEATTVGYF. The CDR3, as DNA: TGTGCCAGCAGTGAAGCCACGACGGTGGGGTACTTC.

This clonotype was recorded at least ten times. The chain combines TRBV7-2 with TRBJ2-2; D is undetermined. Germline values: CDR1 SGHTA, CDR2 FQGNSA. V was clipped by 3 bases and J by 4 bases, with 12 bases between them. This CDR3 region has 15 residues. In DNA, the CDR3 is TGTGCCAGCAGCTTGGTGAGAGGCTCCACCGGGGAGCTGTTTTTT. Amino acids: CASSLVRGSTGELFF.

To note about this clonotype: A much larger clone lies one base from this, so it may be a read error. J is TRBJ2-1 and V is TRBV7-9; the D is unclear. Germline CDR1 reads SEHNR; CDR2 reads FQNEAQ (reference sequence). The CDR3 is made up of 14 amino acids. The CDR3 loop is CASSLGGSNNELFF. The DNA for the CDR3 is TGTGCCAGCAGCTTAGGGGGTTCGAACAATGAGCTGTTCTTC. The variable domain in full, with the rest retrieved from reference TRBV7-9 and TRBJ2-1, is DTGVSQNPRHKITKRGQNVTFRCDPISEHNRLYWYRQTLGQGPEFLTYFQNEAQLEKSRLLSDRFSAERPKGSFSTLEIQRTEQGDSAMYLCASSLGGSNNELFFGPGTRLTVL.

This clonotype was picked up a small number of times. V is TRBV20-1 and J is TRBJ2-1, with unresolved D. V was pared by 7 bases and J by 5 bases, with 6 bases between. Germline values: CDR1 DFQATT, CDR2 SNEGSKA (reference sequence). There are 10 residues in the CDR3. Here the CDR3 DNA reads TGCAGTGTACCAAACAATGAGCAGTTCTTC. This gives the protein CSVPNNEQFF.

This clonotype was detected ten times or more. The chain recombines TRBV11-2 with TRBJ1-5; D not certain. Trimming pared 0 bases from V and 4 bases from J, leaving 4 bases between. Germline loops: CDR1 SGHAT, CDR2 FQNNGV. The CDR3 contains 13 residues. CDR3: CASSLDRNQPQHF. CDR3 DNA sequence: TGTGCCAGCAGCTTAGACAGAAATCAGCCCCAGCATTTT.

This clonotype was counted at least ten times. The chain couples TRBV6-2 or TRBV6-3 to TRBJ2-1, with 7 bases aligning to TRBD2. CDR1 and CDR2 (germline): MNHEY, SVGEGT. The CDR3 is 13 amino acids. V lost 2 bases to trimming and J lost 13 bases; unmatched junction nucleotides: 8. DNA of the CDR3: TGTGCCAGCAGTTACATTGGCGGACTAGGCCAGTTCTTC. Translation gives CASSYIGGLGQFF.

The gene calls are TRBV5-1 and TRBJ2-3, with 12 positions matching TRBD2. The CDR3 has 19 residues. V shed 1 base and J 3 bases; nucleotides not matched to a gene: 12. From germline, CDR1 is SGHRS and CDR2 YFSETQ. CDR3 region: CASSLKIASGGAGTDTQYF. The CDR3 region has the DNA TGCGCCAGCAGCTTGAAGATAGCTAGCGGGGGGGCCGGGACAGATACGCAGTATTTT.

This clonotype is termed medium-sized. The chain links TRBV20-1 to TRBJ2-7, with D tentatively TRBD2 (5 bases). The germline CDR1 and CDR2 sequences are DFQATT and SNEGSKA (reference sequence). The germline V and J ends were trimmed by 0 bases and 7 bases, with 22 bases remaining between them. The CDR3 length is 16 residues. The CDR3 DNA reads TGCAGTGCTAGAGATTTTGCGACTACCCTCTCTCGGGAGCAGTACTTC. This codes for CSARDFATTLSREQYF.

This clonotype was seen a handful of times. CDR3 protein: CASSIGTVQGSPLHF. In DNA, the CDR3 is TGTGCCAGCAGTATCGGGACAGTTCAGGGTTCACCCCTCCACTTT. The J gene is TRBJ1-6, the V gene TRBV6-5; 7 nucleotides match TRBD1. CDR1 is MNHEY, CDR2 SVGAGI, per germline. The CDR3 runs 15 residues. V lost 5 bases to trimming and J lost 9 bases; unmatched junction nucleotides: 10.

The sample holds a few counts of this clonotype. The CDR3 reads CASSSLPDRVKAFF. Here the CDR3 DNA reads TGTGCCAGCAGCTCTCTACCGGACAGGGTGAAAGCTTTCTTT. The chain links TRBV7-2 to TRBJ1-1; 8 bases match TRBD1. With 4 bases clipped from V and 9 bases from J, the junction kept 10 bases outside the gene matches. The CDR3 has 14 residues. CDR1 SGHTA and CDR2 FQGNSA come from the germline V gene.

The chain employs TRBV7-9 and TRBJ1-2; D gene uncertain. Trimming removed 1 base at V and 7 bases at J, with 7 bases between. There are 12 residues in the CDR3. CDR1 is SEHNR and CDR2 is FQNEAQ in the germline V gene (reference sequence). The CDR3 nucleotides read TGTGCCAGCAGCTTAGAAATTGGTGGCTACACCTTC. It yields the protein CASSLEIGGYTF.

This clonotype was seen a handful of times. The chain has TRBV7-9 and TRBJ2-2, with TRBD1 as a possible D gene (6 bases). This CDR3 comprises 14 residues. The ends were cut back, 8 bases at V and 1 base at J, with 11 bases in the middle. The V gene's germline CDR1 is SEHNR and CDR2 FQNEAQ (reference sequence). In DNA form, the CDR3 reads TGTGCCAGCGGTCAGGGGCTGAACACCGGGGAGCTGTTTTTT. It is translated as CASGQGLNTGELFF.

There are a few counts of this clonotype. The chain couples TRBV21-1 to TRBJ1-2; the listed D gene, TRBD1, was not tested against the DNA. TRBV21-1 has pseudogene status. CDR3 length: 17 residues. The CDR3 DNA sequence: TGTGCCAGCAGCTCTCCCTGTGGGGGGCCTTTCTACTATGGCTACACCTTC. This encodes CASSSPCGGPFYYGYTF.

This clonotype was observed a handful of times. The rearrangement uses TRBV11-2 and TRBJ2-5, with D perhaps matching TRBD1 (6 bases). V was cut by 6 bases and J by 1 base, with 12 bases left in between. This CDR3 has 14 residues. Germline V gene sequence: CDR1 SGHAT, CDR2 FQNNGV. In DNA form, the CDR3 reads TGTGCCAGCAGGCTTACAGGGTCCCAAGAGACCCAGTACTTC. Its translation is CASRLTGSQETQYF.

This clonotype counts as medium-sized. The J gene is TRBJ1-4, the V gene TRBV18; D gene uncertain. The germline V gene has CDR1 KGHSH and CDR2 LQKENI. The CDR3 spans 15 residues. Trimming pared 6 bases from V and 5 bases from J, leaving 16 bases between. The CDR3 loop reads CASSDDPGGNEKLFF. The CDR3 coding sequence is TGTGCCAGCTCCGATGACCCTGGAGGGAATGAAAAACTGTTTTTT.

In its sample, this clonotype was seen a few times. This chain uses TRBV30 with TRBJ2-1; TRBD2 is a possible D gene (6 bases). Germline CDR1 GTSNPN, CDR2 SVGIG (reference sequence). There are 17 residues in the CDR3. Trimming stripped 4 bases from V and 2 bases from J, with 21 bases between. The CDR3 nucleotides read TGTGCCTGGACACCCTTGGAGGGAGCGGCCCCCTACAATGAGCAGTTCTTC. Translation gives CAWTPLEGAAPYNEQFF.

The chain employs TRBV6-1 and TRBJ1-1; D might be TRBD1 (5 bases). CDR3 size: 13 residues. V was clipped by 1 base and J by 3 bases, with 6 bases between them. CDR1 and CDR2 from the germline V gene are MNHNS and SASEGT. This CDR3 is CASSEEGHTEAFF. The CDR3 DNA is TGTGCCAGCAGTGAAGAGGGGCACACTGAAGCTTTCTTT.

This clonotype is medium-sized in the sample. The rearrangement links TRBV20-1 to TRBJ1-1; no firm D call. CDR1 is DFQATT, CDR2 SNEGSKA, per germline (reference sequence). The germline V and J ends were trimmed by 0 bases and 1 base, with 9 bases remaining between them. The CDR3 extends over 14 amino acids. CDR3 DNA: TGCAGTGCTAGAGAGTTGAGGAAGAACACTGAAGCTTTCTTT. Amino acids: CSARELRKNTEAFF.

Many counts were recorded for this clonotype. The V gene is TRBV27, the J gene TRBJ2-7; 11 nucleotides agree with TRBD1. The germline gives CDR1 MNHEY, CDR2 SMNVEV (reference sequence). The CDR3 spans 15 residues. V shed 4 bases, J shed 3 bases, and the junction held 5 bases outside the gene matches. CDR3 region: CASSSPGQGDYEQYF. DNA of the CDR3: TGTGCCAGCAGTTCCCCGGGACAGGGGGACTACGAGCAGTACTTC.

The rearrangement links TRBV5-1 to TRBJ2-1; TRBD2 matches at 8 bases. Germline trimming cut 0 bases from V and 6 bases from J; bases unmatched to any gene: 2. There are 14 residues in the CDR3. The V gene's germline CDR1 is SGHRS and CDR2 YFSETQ. The CDR3 DNA reads as TGCGCCAGCAGCTTGGGGACTAGCAGCAATGAGCAGTTCTTC. Protein product: CASSLGTSSNEQFF.

The V call is TRBV10-2, the J call TRBJ1-5; no clear D. The CDR3 extends over 14 amino acids. The V gene lost 3 bases and the J gene lost 5 bases, with 11 bases spanning the gap. Germline V gene data show CDR1 as WSHSY and CDR2 as SAAADI. The CDR3 reads CASSESGEHQPQHF. In DNA, the CDR3 is TGCGCCAGCAGTGAATCTGGAGAACATCAGCCCCAGCATTTT.